Following are 20 T cell receptor beta chains from one sample sequenced in a study of cytomegalovirus exposure and HLA in healthy donors. PCR employed 60 Vbeta and 13 Jbeta primers. Assay used: immunoSEQ multiplex PCR; TCRdb lists only in-frame clones, some missing. The sample includes 95,000 or so clones, 65% to 90% of them seen just once. Sequencing used PBMCs. These receptors originate from a woman aged 65 to 85 in good health and CMV-seropositive.

The V gene is TRBV27, the J gene TRBJ2-1, with D possibly TRBD1 on 5 matching bases. V was shortened by 7 bases and J by 4 bases, with 20 bases between the two germline ends. The CDR3 runs to 16 residues. Germline loops: CDR1 MNHEY, CDR2 SMNVEV (reference sequence). The CDR3 loop is CASTPDSSGAYNEQFF. In nucleotides, the CDR3 is TGTGCCAGCACCCCGGATTCTAGTGGGGCATACAATGAGCAGTTCTTC.

The chain is built from TRBV21-1 and TRBJ2-1; the D call of TRBD2 is as the table states it, not checked on the DNA. TRBV21-1 is recorded as a pseudogene. The CDR3 totals 16 residues. The CDR3 protein is CASGLRTSGFYNEQFF. CDR3 nucleotides: TGTGCCAGCGGACTAAGGACTAGCGGGTTTTACAATGAGCAGTTCTTC.

V gene TRBV6-5 combines with J gene TRBJ2-7, with a possible D match to TRBD2 (5 bases). Trimming shortened V by 4 bases and J by 2 bases, and 18 bases separated the two germline ends. The germline gives CDR1 MNHEY, CDR2 SVGAGI. The CDR3 totals 16 residues. The DNA of the CDR3 is TGTGCCAGCAGTTCCCTGGGAGCAGGTGGAACCTACGAGCAGTACTTC. Its protein product is CASSSLGAGGTYEQYF.

The rearrangement links TRBV19 to TRBJ2-2, with TRBD1 as a possible D gene (6 bases). The CDR3 is made up of 16 amino acids. Germline values: CDR1 LNHDA, CDR2 SQIVND (reference sequence). The V gene lost 3 bases and the J gene lost 2 bases, with 13 bases spanning the gap. This CDR3 reads CASSIPTGSNTGELFF. In nucleotides, the CDR3 is TGTGCCAGTAGTATCCCGACAGGTTCAAACACCGGGGAGCTGTTTTTT.

The gene calls are TRBV7-3 and TRBJ2-2, with a tentative D call TRBD1 (5 bases). CDR1 SGHTA and CDR2 FQGTGA come from the germline V gene. V was trimmed by 0 bases and J by 6 bases, leaving 5 bases between them. The CDR3 contains 13 residues. DNA for the CDR3: TGTGCCAGCAGCTTAACACAGGCCGGGGAGCTGTTTTTT. Protein sequence: CASSLTQAGELFF.

This chain links TRBV6-5 with TRBJ2-7; 10 bases are a match to TRBD1. The junction had 5 bases not matched to a gene; V was cut back by 8 bases and J by 4 bases. CDR1 is MNHEY, CDR2 SVGAGI, per germline. The CDR3 loop spans 13 amino acids. The CDR3 DNA follows: TGTGCCAGCGGGACAGGGGTTGAGTACGAGCAGTACTTC. It translates to CASGTGVEYEQYF.

In this sample, this clone turned up a few times. The V call is TRBV5-4, the J call TRBJ1-1; TRBD1 aligns across 8 bases. The germline gives CDR1 SGHNT, CDR2 YYREEE (reference sequence). The CDR3 runs to 15 residues. V lost 2 bases, J lost 1 base, and 4 bases stayed unmatched. The CDR3: CASSFDRGGNTEAFF. CDR3 DNA: TGTGCCAGCAGCTTCGACAGGGGTGGGAACACTGAAGCTTTCTTT. The entire variable domain, with the rest obtained from reference TRBV5-4 and TRBJ1-1, is as follows: ETGVTQSPTHLIKTRGQQVTLRCSSQSGHNTVSWYQQALGQGPQFIFQYYREEENGRGNFPPRFSGLQFPNYSSELNVNALELDDSALYLCASSFDRGGNTEAFFGQGTRLTVV.

The CDR3 nucleotides read TGTGCCAGCATTTCGGGGGAAGGCTATGGCTACACCTTC. This translates into CASISGEGYGYTF. The rearrangement joins TRBV6-1 to TRBJ1-2; maybe TRBD1 (5 bases). V was trimmed by 7 bases and J by 4 bases, leaving 13 bases between them. CDR3 length equals 13 residues. The germline V gene encodes CDR1 MNHNS and CDR2 SASEGT.

V usage is TRBV4-1 and J usage is TRBJ2-6; the D is unclear. Trimming left V 1 base short and J 0 bases short, with 16 bases between. This CDR3 spans 19 amino acids. Germline V CDR1 and CDR2: MGHRA, YSYEKL. This chain's CDR3 is CASSQVPFFLSSGANVLTF. The CDR3 DNA is TGCGCCAGCAGCCAAGTCCCATTTTTCCTTAGCTCTGGGGCCAACGTCCTGACTTTC.

This chain uses TRBV7-2 with TRBJ1-1; the D gene is possibly TRBD1 (6 bases). The CDR3 sequence is 14 residues long. Trimming removed 3 bases at V and 1 base at J, with 9 bases between. Germline V gene data show CDR1 as SGHTA and CDR2 as FQGNSA. The CDR3 loop is CASSFQGQNTEAFF. CDR3 DNA sequence: TGTGCCAGCAGCTTTCAGGGGCAGAACACTGAAGCTTTCTTT.

Regarding this clone: Compared with germline, one end of the junction differs, possibly owing to a read error. The chain is built from TRBV6-1 and TRBJ2-7; no clear D gene. Germline V CDR1 and CDR2: MNHNS, SASEGT. CDR3 length: 11 residues. The CDR3 coding sequence is TGTGCCAGCAGTGATGAGTTCGTCACGCACTTC. It codes for CASSDEFVTHF.

This sequence joins TRBV5-1 and TRBJ1-4; maybe TRBD1 (6 bases). The CDR3 is 15 amino acids. Germline values: CDR1 SGHRS, CDR2 YFSETQ. V was pared by 2 bases and J by 4 bases, with 12 bases between. CDR3 region: CASSFEGQGNEKLFF. In DNA form, the CDR3 reads TGCGCCAGCAGCTTCGAGGGACAAGGTAATGAAAAACTGTTTTTT.

J is TRBJ2-5 and V is TRBV7-2; no definite D call. Between the trimmed V and J ends, which lost 0 bases and 2 bases, there was a span of 4 bases. There are 13 residues in the CDR3. Germline V gene lookup returns CDR1 SGHTA and CDR2 FQGNSA. CDR3: CASSLARQETQYF. The CDR3 DNA reads as TGTGCCAGCAGCTTAGCTAGACAAGAGACCCAGTACTTC.

A single count supports this clone. This chain uses TRBV7-2 with TRBJ2-7; 9 positions match TRBD2. The CDR3 covers 14 residues. Germline loops: CDR1 SGHTA, CDR2 FQGNSA. Trimming cost V 5 bases and J 2 bases; bases outside gene matches: 4. CDR3 amino acids: CASSPLAGPYEQYF. In DNA form, the CDR3 reads TGTGCCAGCAGCCCCCTAGCGGGACCCTACGAGCAGTACTTC. Full variable domain (rest looked up from reference TRBV7-2 and TRBJ2-7): GAGVSQSPSNKVTEKGKDVELRCDPISGHTALYWYRQSLGQGLEFLIYFQGNSAPDKSGLPSDRFSAERTGGSVSTLTIQRTQQEDSAVYLCASSPLAGPYEQYFGPGTRLTVT.

V gene TRBV27 combines with J gene TRBJ2-2; 8 bases align to TRBD2. The CDR3 consists of 15 residues. With V trimmed by 6 bases and J by 2 bases, 5 bases remained unmatched. Looked up from germline, CDR1 is MNHEY and CDR2 is SMNVEV (reference sequence). In DNA, the CDR3 is TGTGCCAGCAGCCCCGGGACTAGTAACACCGGGGAGCTGTTTTTT. This codes for CASSPGTSNTGELFF.

This clone was seen more than once but under ten times. The chain recombines TRBV7-6 with TRBJ1-3; possible D gene TRBD1, 5 bases. V dropped 3 bases and J dropped 3 bases, with 18 bases sitting between them. This CDR3 spans 17 amino acids. Germline V gene sequence: CDR1 SGHVS, CDR2 FNYEAQ. The CDR3 is CASSFGQGPTYGNTIYF. For the CDR3, the DNA is TGTGCCAGCAGCTTCGGGCAGGGTCCCACGTATGGAAACACCATATATTTT. The full variable domain, rest sourced from reference TRBV7-6 and TRBJ1-3, is GAGVSQSPRYKVTKRGQDVALRCDPISGHVSLYWYRQALGQGPEFLTYFNYEAQQDKSGLPNDRFSAERPEGSISTLTIQRTEQRDSAMYRCASSFGQGPTYGNTIYFGEGSWLTVV.

The J gene is TRBJ1-6, the V gene TRBV7-9; D is perhaps TRBD1 (6 bases). Between the trimmed V and J ends, which lost 2 bases and 10 bases, there was a span of 15 bases. Germline loops: CDR1 SEHNR, CDR2 FQNEAQ (reference sequence). This CDR3 is built from 15 residues. CDR3 coding DNA: TGTGCCAGCAGCTTAAGTAGGGGGATAGACTCACCCCTCCACTTT. It encodes CASSLSRGIDSPLHF.

This rearrangement joins TRBV6-5 to TRBJ2-5; D gene uncertain. Trimming left V 0 bases short and J 5 bases short, with 10 bases between. CDR3 length: 14 amino acids. CDR1 and CDR2 from the germline V gene are MNHEY and SVGAGI. The CDR3 spells CASSYSTESETQYF. CDR3 nucleotide sequence: TGTGCCAGCAGTTACTCGACGGAGTCGGAGACCCAGTACTTC.

This chain links TRBV5-4 with TRBJ2-1, with 7 bases fitting TRBD2. Trimming removed 4 bases from V and 5 bases from J; junction bases left unmatched: 9. The CDR3 extends over 15 amino acids. Germline assignment: CDR1 SGHNT and CDR2 YYREEE (reference sequence). CDR3 coding DNA: TGTGCCAGCAGCCACAGCGGGAATAACCACAATGAGCAGTTCTTC. Amino acids: CASSHSGNNHNEQFF. The whole variable domain, remainder taken from reference TRBV5-4 and TRBJ2-1, is ETGVTQSPTHLIKTRGQQVTLRCSSQSGHNTVSWYQQALGQGPQFIFQYYREEENGRGNFPPRFSGLQFPNYSSELNVNALELDDSALYLCASSHSGNNHNEQFFGPGTRLTVL.

This chain uses TRBV11-2 with TRBJ2-7; maybe TRBD1 (6 bases). The CDR3 contains 15 residues. Trimming stripped 4 bases from V and 0 bases from J, with 13 bases between. Germline assignment: CDR1 SGHAT and CDR2 FQNNGV. The chain's CDR3 is CASSYGTSNSYEQYF. The CDR3 DNA sequence: TGTGCCAGCAGCTACGGGACATCCAACTCCTACGAGCAGTACTTC.